A single TCR beta chain is shown here with its context. The CDR3 spans 13 residues. J was trimmed by 8 bases and V by 8 bases; bases with no gene match: 10. The germline CDR1 and CDR2 sequences are SGHRS and YFSETQ. This sample is part of a study of blood T cell repertoires in COVID-19. Study-wide background: Acute and convalescent COVID-19 specimens originated in the United States, Italy and Spain. In each case, the material was cDNA or gDNA derived from T cells, B-cell-depleted T cells, or PBMCs.

Authors' processing steps: Estimation of nucleated cell counts was performed using reference gene primer amplification. The repertoire was sequenced with immunoSEQ multiplex PCR; TCRdb's copy has only in-frame clones and lacks some. V and J calls and clone size are copied from that table; D and trimming were computed from the DNA. The sample yields tens of thousands of clones, roughly 89% seen once. The specimen sequenced was peripheral blood. This chain connects TRBV5-1 to TRBJ2-1, with TRBD1 matching 7 bases. The TCR sequence derives from a human donor in a cohort sampled during active COVID-19. CDR3 loop: CASSDRVGDEQFF. The CDR3 DNA follows: TGCGCCAGTAGTGACAGGGTTGGAGATGAGCAGTTCTTC. Combining the CDR3 with reference TRBV5-1 and TRBJ2-1 gives the whole variable domain KAGVTQTPRYLIKTRGQQVTLSCSPISGHRSVSWYQQTPGQGLQFLFEYFSETQRNKGNFPGRFSGRQFSNSRSEMNVSTLELGDSALYLCASSDRVGDEQFFGPGTRLTVL.